Listed here are 19 T cell receptor beta chains from one sample, sequenced in a study of control samples from healthy donors and cancer patients. Sequencing was performed with immunoSEQ multiplex PCR; in TCRdb, only in-frame clones are kept and a portion is missing. In the table there are 130,000 or so clones, roughly 88% of which are singletons. Sequencing was done on a sample of blood. Source of these receptors: a man aged 50 to 60 in good health.

This clone appeared a single time. The chain links TRBV9 to TRBJ2-2, with D hard to call. Trimming took off 6 bases at V and 3 bases at J, with 6 bases between the two ends. The length of the CDR3 is 12 residues. CDR1 and CDR2 (germline): SGDLS, YYNGEE. CDR3 nucleotides: TGTGCCAGCACACCATACACCGGGGAGCTGTTTTTT. Translating it yields CASTPYTGELFF.

J is TRBJ1-2 and V is TRBV27, with 9 bases matching TRBD1. CDR1 and CDR2 (germline): MNHEY, SMNVEV (reference sequence). This CDR3 contains 16 residues. V shed 5 bases, J shed 0 bases, and the junction held 7 bases outside the gene matches. CDR3 amino acids: CASSQDRGRANYGYTF. The CDR3 DNA follows: TGTGCCAGCAGTCAGGACAGGGGCCGGGCTAACTATGGCTACACCTTC.

The chain joins TRBV11-2 to TRBJ1-2; D is uncertain. The CDR3 has 16 residues. Germline CDR1 reads SGHAT; CDR2 reads FQNNGV. V was cut by 1 base and J by 0 bases, with 12 bases left in between. In DNA form, the CDR3 reads TGTGCCAGCAGCTTAGCGGGCCCATGGACTAACTATGGCTACACCTTC. This gives the protein CASSLAGPWTNYGYTF.

This clone was seen only once. This chain joins TRBV24-1 and TRBJ2-1, with 11 nucleotides matching TRBD2. V was clipped by 2 bases and J by 4 bases; unmatched bases: 9. This CDR3 is built from 18 residues. Per the germline V gene, CDR1 is KGHDR and CDR2 is SFDVKD. CDR3 sequence: CATSDSIRTSGPYNEQFF. As DNA, the CDR3 is TGTGCCACCAGTGATTCGATCCGGACTAGCGGGCCTTACAATGAGCAGTTCTTC.

The gene calls are TRBV2 and TRBJ1-6; a weak D match, TRBD1 (6 bases). The V gene's germline CDR1 is SNHLY and CDR2 FYNNEI. CDR3 size: 13 residues. V was shortened by 8 bases and J by 10 bases, with 15 bases between the two germline ends. The CDR3 coding sequence is TGTGCCAGCGTCGACGGGGGCGAATCACCCCTCCACTTT. Protein product: CASVDGGESPLHF.

On this clone itself: One end of the junction fails to match germline, which may point to a read error. The V and J genes are TRBV3-1 (or the pseudogene TRBV3-2) and TRBJ2-2, with 14 bases matching TRBD2. The CDR3 sequence is 16 residues long. Germline-derived CDR1 and CDR2 are LGHDT and YNNKEL (reference sequence). The CDR3 sequence is CASSQGLAGGTGELFF. The CDR3 coding sequence is TGTGCCAGCAGCCAAGGACTAGCGGGGGGGACCGGTGAGCTGTTTTTT.

The chain links TRBV12-3 or TRBV12-4 to TRBJ1-1; possibly TRBD1 for D (5 bases). The CDR3 runs 13 residues. V lost 0 bases to trimming and J lost 4 bases, with 6 bases between them. The CDR3 sequence: CASSLAGVTEAFF. The CDR3 nucleotides read TGTGCCAGCAGTTTAGCGGGGGTCACTGAAGCTTTCTTT.

CDR3 in amino acids: CARSPNRRGASQNTGELFF. CDR3 coding DNA: TGTGCCAGAAGCCCAAACCGCCGGGGGGCCTCACAGAACACCGGGGAGCTGTTTTTT. This chain joins TRBV5-3 and TRBJ2-2; D may be TRBD2 (7 bases). TRBV5-3 has ORF status, its function being uncertain. This CDR3 is 19 amino acids long. The V end lost 4 bases, the J end lost 1 base, and 23 bases lay between the germline ends.

The chain recombines TRBV28 with TRBJ2-1; D may correspond to TRBD1 or TRBD2 (5 bases each). The CDR3 spans 16 residues. V was shortened by 5 bases and J by 0 bases, with 14 bases between the two germline ends. Germline loops: CDR1 MDHEN, CDR2 SYDVKM. CDR3 nucleotide sequence: TGTGCCAGCAGTCCCTCGGGACCGAGCTCCTACAATGAGCAGTTCTTC. Translating gives CASSPSGPSSYNEQFF.

The chain employs TRBV5-6 and TRBJ1-4; D may be TRBD1 (6 bases). This CDR3 has 15 residues. Looked up from germline, CDR1 is SGHDT and CDR2 is YYEEEE. V was clipped by 4 bases and J by 1 base, with 11 bases between them. This CDR3 reads CASSPRGGTNEKLFF. The CDR3 DNA sequence: TGTGCCAGCAGCCCAAGGGGGGGAACTAATGAAAAACTGTTTTTT. Looking up the rest from reference TRBV5-6 and TRBJ1-4 gives the full variable domain: DAGVTQSPTHLIKTRGQQVTLRCSPKSGHDTVSWYQQALGQGPQFIFQYYEEEERQRGNFPDRFSGHQFPNYSSELNVNALLLGDSALYLCASSPRGGTNEKLFFGSGTQLSVL.

The chain has TRBV5-1 and TRBJ1-5; tentative D call: TRBD1 (6 bases). The CDR3 length is 15 residues. The V gene lost 5 bases and the J gene lost 3 bases, with 15 bases spanning the gap. CDR1 is SGHRS, CDR2 YFSETQ, per germline. CDR3 sequence (DNA): TGCGCCAGCAGTCCGGACAGTGCGGTCAATCAGCCCCAGCATTTT. This encodes CASSPDSAVNQPQHF.

This chain joins TRBV15 and TRBJ1-6, with D perhaps TRBD1 (5 bases). The germline CDR1 and CDR2 sequences are LNHNV and YYDKDF (reference sequence). There are 15 residues in the CDR3. V shed 5 bases and J shed 5 bases, with 13 bases lying between them. The CDR3 loop is CATSEGIFDNSPLHF. In nucleotides, the CDR3 is TGTGCCACCAGCGAGGGGATTTTTGATAATTCACCCCTCCACTTT. Based on the CDR3 plus reference TRBV15 and TRBJ1-6, the full variable domain is DAMVIQNPRYQVTQFGKPVTLSCSQTLNHNVMYWYQQKSSQAPKLLFHYYDKDFNNEADTPDNFQSRRPNTSFCFLDIRSPGLGDTAMYLCATSEGIFDNSPLHFGNGTRLTVT.

The sample holds a few counts of this clone. J is TRBJ2-5 and V is TRBV9; 13 bases fit TRBD2. Germline V CDR1 and CDR2: SGDLS, YYNGEE. Losses at the gene ends were 2 bases for V and 5 bases for J; bases not matched to a gene: 6. The CDR3 has 16 amino acids. The DNA of the CDR3 is TGTGCCAGCAGCGTGGTAGGACTAGCGGGGGTGGAGACCCAGTACTTC. Its protein is CASSVVGLAGVETQYF.

This clone was seen more than once but under ten times. The genes are TRBV30 and TRBJ2-1; D might be TRBD2 (7 bases). Deletions cut 4 bases from V and 4 bases from J, with 20 bases between. This CDR3 is 16 amino acids long. Germline V gene lookup returns CDR1 GTSNPN and CDR2 SVGIG (reference sequence). DNA of the CDR3: TGTGCCTGGATAGGGGGGAGGGGTAGCGGTTACAATGAGCAGTTCTTC. It yields the protein CAWIGGRGSGYNEQFF.

In this sample, this clone turned up once. The chain has TRBV7-9 and TRBJ2-7; 7 bases agree with TRBD1. Germline assignment: CDR1 SEHNR and CDR2 FQNEAQ (reference sequence). The CDR3 extends over 14 amino acids. Trimming cost V 0 bases and J 9 bases; bases outside gene matches: 8. The CDR3 here is CASSLALQGFRQYF. The CDR3 DNA sequence: TGTGCCAGCAGCTTAGCGTTACAGGGGTTTCGGCAGTACTTC.

The chain couples TRBV19 to TRBJ1-1; 11 bases fit TRBD1. Germline V lookup: CDR1 LNHDA, CDR2 SQIVND (reference sequence). The trim removed 6 bases at V and 2 bases at J, leaving 11 bases unmatched. This CDR3 comprises 17 residues. CDR3 in DNA: TGTGCCAGTAGCCCCGGGACAGGGGGAATAGGAAACACTGAAGCTTTCTTT. It codes for CASSPGTGGIGNTEAFF.

The chain carries TRBV5-1 and TRBJ2-2; 13 nucleotides match TRBD2. CDR3 length: 17 amino acids. Germline V lookup: CDR1 SGHRS, CDR2 YFSETQ. Trimming cost V 4 bases and J 2 bases; bases outside gene matches: 5. The CDR3 DNA sequence: TGCGCCAGCAGCGCGGGGACTAGCGGGGTCAACACCGGGGAGCTGTTTTTT. Its protein is CASSAGTSGVNTGELFF.

The V and J genes are TRBV5-4 and TRBJ1-2; 8 bases are a match to TRBD1. The germline V gene has CDR1 SGHNT and CDR2 YYREEE (reference sequence). The trim removed 6 bases at V and 4 bases at J, leaving 8 bases unmatched. The CDR3 is 14 residues long. This chain's CDR3 is CASTLQGVGYGYTF. In nucleotides, the CDR3 is TGTGCCAGCACCCTACAGGGGGTCGGCTATGGCTACACCTTC. Filled out from reference TRBV5-4 and TRBJ1-2, the complete variable domain reads ETGVTQSPTHLIKTRGQQVTLRCSSQSGHNTVSWYQQALGQGPQFIFQYYREEENGRGNFPPRFSGLQFPNYSSELNVNALELDDSALYLCASTLQGVGYGYTFGSGTRLTVV.

About this clone itself: Other DNA sequences in this specimen translate into the identical CDR3. The rearrangement uses TRBV7-2 and TRBJ2-3, with D hard to call. The ends were cut back, 3 bases at V and 6 bases at J, with 7 bases in the middle. Per germline, CDR1 SGHTA and CDR2 FQGNSA. There are 12 residues in the CDR3. CDR3 DNA sequence: TGTGCCAGCAGCTTCTTTGGGGATACGCAGTATTTT. It is translated as CASSFFGDTQYF.